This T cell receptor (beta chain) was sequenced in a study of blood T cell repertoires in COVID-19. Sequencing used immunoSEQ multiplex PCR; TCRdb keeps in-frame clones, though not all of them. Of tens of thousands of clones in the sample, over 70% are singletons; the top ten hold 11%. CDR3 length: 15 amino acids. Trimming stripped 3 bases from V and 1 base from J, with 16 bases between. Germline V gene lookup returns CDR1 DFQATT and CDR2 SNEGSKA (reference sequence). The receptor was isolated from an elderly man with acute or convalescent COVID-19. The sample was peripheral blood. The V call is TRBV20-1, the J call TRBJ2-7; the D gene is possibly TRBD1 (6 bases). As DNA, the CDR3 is TGCAGTGCTAGTGGTGGGCAGGGGCGGTCCTACGAGCAGTACTTC. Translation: CSASGGQGRSYEQYF.